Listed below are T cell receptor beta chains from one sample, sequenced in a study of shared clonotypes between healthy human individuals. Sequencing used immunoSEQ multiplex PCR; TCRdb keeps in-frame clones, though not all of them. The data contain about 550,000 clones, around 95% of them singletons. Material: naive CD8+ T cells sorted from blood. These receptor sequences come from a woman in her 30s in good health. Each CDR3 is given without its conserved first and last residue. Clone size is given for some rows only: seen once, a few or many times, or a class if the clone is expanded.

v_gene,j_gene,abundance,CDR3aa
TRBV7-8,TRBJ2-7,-,ASSKVAYEQY
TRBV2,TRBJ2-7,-,ASSGPSSYEQY
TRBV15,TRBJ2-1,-,ATSSSGTISYNEQF
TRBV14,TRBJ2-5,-,ASSQPGSQETQY
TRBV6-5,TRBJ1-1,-,ASSYSTRSMNTEAF
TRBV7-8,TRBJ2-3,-,ASSLRLAKDTQY
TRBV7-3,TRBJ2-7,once,ASSEGFGLAGEGTYEQY
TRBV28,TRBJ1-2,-,ASSQDSNYGYT
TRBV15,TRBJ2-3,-,ATSTGVGIDTQY
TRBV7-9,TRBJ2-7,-,ASSPGPAYEQY
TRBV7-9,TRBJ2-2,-,ASTVGGAASGELF
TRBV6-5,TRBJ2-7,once,ASSYQSEQY
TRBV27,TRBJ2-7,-,ASSPRTSGVYEQY
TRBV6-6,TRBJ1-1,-,ASSYSSGVGEAF
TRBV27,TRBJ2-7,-,AHRTGQLV
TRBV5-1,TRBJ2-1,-,ASSGVGGLAGPSSYNEQF
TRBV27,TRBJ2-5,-,ASSFRGDGETQY
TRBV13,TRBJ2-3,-,ASSSAYDTQY
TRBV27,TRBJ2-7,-,ASSGSGPAYEQY
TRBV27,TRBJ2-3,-,ASSRTGGLWGTQY
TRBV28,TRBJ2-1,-,ASSPRTSGWNEQF
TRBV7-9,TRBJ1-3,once,ASSSTDRFSGNTIY
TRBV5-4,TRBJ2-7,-,ASSPGTGGYEQY
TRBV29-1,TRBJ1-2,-,SVEDKFSQTPDTNYGYT
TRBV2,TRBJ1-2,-,ASLTSGYGYT
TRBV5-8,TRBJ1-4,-,ASSLSFSTNEKLF
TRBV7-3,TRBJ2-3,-,ASSLFGTDLDTQY
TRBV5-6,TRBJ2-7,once,ASSLGQGFYEQY
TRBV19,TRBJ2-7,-,ASSIGLPGPRYEQY
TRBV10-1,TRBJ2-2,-,ASSESGTSGFTGELF
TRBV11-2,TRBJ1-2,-,ASSSRGLGYT
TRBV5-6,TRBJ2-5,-,ASTTRDRLWYGETQY
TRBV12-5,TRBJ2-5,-,ASGFSSGGGYETQY
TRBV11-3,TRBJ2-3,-,ASSQRFGGEGTDTQY
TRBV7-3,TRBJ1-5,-,ASSSGQGNQPQH
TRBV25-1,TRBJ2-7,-,ASSLQSGEQY
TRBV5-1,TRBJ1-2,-,ASSPGLTGADYT
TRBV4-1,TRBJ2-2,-,ASSLIGGFGELF
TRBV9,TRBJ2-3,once,ASSDDGLAGITDTQY
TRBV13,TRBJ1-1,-,ASSLRGGVTEAF
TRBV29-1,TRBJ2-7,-,SVEPSGNSYEQY
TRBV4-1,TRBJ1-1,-,ASSQDAKNTEAF
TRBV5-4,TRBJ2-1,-,ASSLESSNEQF
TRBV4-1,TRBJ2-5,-,ASSQEGASWQQY
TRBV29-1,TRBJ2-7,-,SVEDNSYEQY